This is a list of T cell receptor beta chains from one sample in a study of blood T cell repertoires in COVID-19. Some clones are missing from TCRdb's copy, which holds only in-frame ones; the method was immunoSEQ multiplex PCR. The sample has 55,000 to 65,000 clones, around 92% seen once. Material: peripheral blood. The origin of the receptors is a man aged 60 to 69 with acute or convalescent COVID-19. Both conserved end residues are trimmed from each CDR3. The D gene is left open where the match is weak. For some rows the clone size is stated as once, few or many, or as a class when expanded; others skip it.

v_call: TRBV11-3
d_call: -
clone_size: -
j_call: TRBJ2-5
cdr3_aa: ASGLDGGTQY

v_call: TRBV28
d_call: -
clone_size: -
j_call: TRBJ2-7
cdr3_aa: ASSLTGSSYEQY

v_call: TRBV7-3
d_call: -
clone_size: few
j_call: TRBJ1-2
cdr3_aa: ASSQTAGIYGYT

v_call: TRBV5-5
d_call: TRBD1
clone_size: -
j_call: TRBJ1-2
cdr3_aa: ASSLWPGQGANGYT

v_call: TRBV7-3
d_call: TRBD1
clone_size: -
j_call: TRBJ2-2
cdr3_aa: ASSLRGGSGELF

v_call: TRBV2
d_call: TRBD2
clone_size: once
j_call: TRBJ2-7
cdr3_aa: ASSDGGLAVAGLNPYEQY

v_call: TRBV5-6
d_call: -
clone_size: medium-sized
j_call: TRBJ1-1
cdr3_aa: ASTLWGEDTEAF

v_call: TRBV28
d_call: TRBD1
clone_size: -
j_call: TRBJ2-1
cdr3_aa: ASRSGTGGYNEQF

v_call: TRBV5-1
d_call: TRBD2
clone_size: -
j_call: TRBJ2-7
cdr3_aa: ASSREAGGLNEQY

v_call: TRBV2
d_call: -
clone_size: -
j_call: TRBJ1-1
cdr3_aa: ASSGVMNTEAF

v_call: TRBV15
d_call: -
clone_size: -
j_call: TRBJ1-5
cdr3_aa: ATSRGTHSNQPQH

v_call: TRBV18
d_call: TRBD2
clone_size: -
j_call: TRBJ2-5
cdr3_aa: ASSPPVASGRQETQY

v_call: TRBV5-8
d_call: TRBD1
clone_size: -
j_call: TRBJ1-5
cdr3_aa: ASTDRAKGNQPQH

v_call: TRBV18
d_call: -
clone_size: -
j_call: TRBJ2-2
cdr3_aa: ASSPPSQGNTGELF

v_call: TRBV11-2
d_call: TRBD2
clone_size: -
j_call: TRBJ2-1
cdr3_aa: ASSPGLAGGYNEQF

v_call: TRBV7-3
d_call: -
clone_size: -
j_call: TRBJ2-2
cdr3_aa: ASSSGGELF

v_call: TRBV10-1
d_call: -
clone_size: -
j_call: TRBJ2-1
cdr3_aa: ASIERPFYNEQF

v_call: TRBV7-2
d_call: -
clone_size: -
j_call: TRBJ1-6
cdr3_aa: ASSLALGEGSPLH

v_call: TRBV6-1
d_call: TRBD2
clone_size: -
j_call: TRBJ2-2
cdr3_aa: ASSGLAGANTGELF

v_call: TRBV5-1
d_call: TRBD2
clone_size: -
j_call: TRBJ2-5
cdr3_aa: ASRPGLAGGPSETQY

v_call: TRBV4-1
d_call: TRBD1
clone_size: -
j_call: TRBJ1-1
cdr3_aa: ASSQAGQGSPEAF

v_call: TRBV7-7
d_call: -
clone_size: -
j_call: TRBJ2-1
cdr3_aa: ASSLADRTGLQHNEQF

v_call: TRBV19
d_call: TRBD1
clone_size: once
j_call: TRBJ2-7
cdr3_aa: ASSIRSSGTGANEQY

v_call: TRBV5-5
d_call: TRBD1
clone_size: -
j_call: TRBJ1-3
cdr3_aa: ASSGGGTVSGNTIY

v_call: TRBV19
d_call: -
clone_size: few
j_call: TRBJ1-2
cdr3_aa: ASSSSGESDGYT

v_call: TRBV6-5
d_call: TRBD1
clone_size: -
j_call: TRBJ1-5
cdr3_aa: ASSPGTVSNQPQH

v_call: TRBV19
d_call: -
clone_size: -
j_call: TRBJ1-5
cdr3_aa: ASSEGVINQPQH

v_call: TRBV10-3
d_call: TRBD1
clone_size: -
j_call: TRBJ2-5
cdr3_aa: AISEKGTGGETQY

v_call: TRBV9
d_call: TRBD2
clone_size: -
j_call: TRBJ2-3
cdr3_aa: ASSVGDGRLTDTQY

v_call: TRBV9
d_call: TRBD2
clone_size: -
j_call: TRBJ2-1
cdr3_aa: ASSVLAGVAEQF